These T cell receptor beta chains were read from a single sample in a study of T cell responses to AZD1222 COVID-19 vaccine. The table came from immunoSEQ multiplex PCR; TCRdb's copy has only in-frame clones and leaves some out. The sample holds around 130,000 clones, approximately 90% seen once. Material: peripheral blood, obtained on day 0 of AZD1222 vaccination. These receptors all stem from an adult in good health. CDR3s include the opening cysteine and the closing phenylalanine or tryptophan. A D gene is named only where the DNA matches it firmly. A row's size may be missing; if present it is once, few, many or a size class.

TRBV19	TRBJ1-3	TRBD1	.	TGTGCCAGTAGTCTCCAGGGGGCGCGAACTGGAAACACCATATATTTT	CASSLQGARTGNTIYF
TRBV6-6	TRBJ1-5	.	.	TGTGCCAGCAGCTTACAGAATCAGCCCCAGCATTTT	CASSLQNQPQHF
TRBV10-3	TRBJ1-1	.	.	TGTGCCATCTCACCCGGCGCACCGAACACTGAAGCTTTCTTT	CAISPGAPNTEAFF
TRBV2	TRBJ2-7	TRBD1	.	TGTGCCACCATGACCGACAGGGGGCCCTACGAGCAGTACTTC	CATMTDRGPYEQYF
TRBV6-5	TRBJ2-1	.	.	TGTGCCAGCGCTAGCAGCGTGGTTGAGGAGCAGTTCTTC	CASASSVVEEQFF
TRBV18	TRBJ1-4	.	.	TGTGCCAGCTCCCCAGCCGGCAGTTTTGGTAATGAAAAACTGTTTTTT	CASSPAGSFGNEKLFF
TRBV7-9	TRBJ2-6	.	.	TGTGCCAGCACCTTAAGTGATCCCGGGGCCAACGTCCTGACTTTC	CASTLSDPGANVLTF
TRBV5-4	TRBJ2-2	.	once	TGTGCCAGCACCAGAGGGGGCGGAGGGGCCGGGGAGCTGTTTTTT	CASTRGGGGAGELFF
TRBV12-3/TRBV12-4	TRBJ1-3	TRBD1	.	TGTGCCAGCAGGATCCGGGACAGCCTATATTTT	CASRIRDSLYF
TRBV18	TRBJ1-5	.	.	TGTGCCAGCACAGGGACACGGAATCAGCCCCAGCATTTT	CASTGTRNQPQHF
TRBV27	TRBJ1-2	.	.	TGTGCCAGCAGTCCATCCGTAGGCAGGGACTATGGCTACACCTTC	CASSPSVGRDYGYTF
TRBV7-2	TRBJ2-1	.	.	TGTGCCAGCAGCTTAATCCAGGGAGACAATGAGCAGTTCTTC	CASSLIQGDNEQFF
TRBV15	TRBJ1-2	.	.	TGTGCCACCAGCAAGATAGGCAGTTATGGCTACACCTTC	CATSKIGSYGYTF
TRBV6-4	TRBJ2-3	.	.	TGTGCCAGCAGCCCTCGGCCCGATGATACGGATACGCAGTATTTT	CASSPRPDDTDTQYF
TRBV19	TRBJ1-3	.	.	TGTGCCATTATAAACAGGGCTGGAAACACCATATATTTT	CAIINRAGNTIYF
TRBV7-6	TRBJ1-2	.	.	TGTGCCAGCAGCCCACGATCGGCCACTAACTATGGCTACACCTTC	CASSPRSATNYGYTF
TRBV7-9	TRBJ1-2	TRBD1	.	TGTGCCAGCAGCCGAAATCAGGGGGAGGTGAGGTATGGCTACACCTTC	CASSRNQGEVRYGYTF
TRBV19	TRBJ2-7	.	.	TGTGCCAGTAGTATAGGGGCCGGGACGGGCTACGAGCAGTACTTC	CASSIGAGTGYEQYF
TRBV3-1/TRBV3-2	TRBJ2-5	TRBD1	.	TGTGCCAGCAGCCAAGGGTACAGGGGTTTAATGGAGACCCAGTACTTC	CASSQGYRGLMETQYF
TRBV27	TRBJ1-1	.	.	TGTGCCAGCAGTGTCAGGGGAGTTGGCACTGAAGCTTTCTTT	CASSVRGVGTEAFF
TRBV18	TRBJ1-4	.	once	TGTGCCAGCTCATCCACGTCGACGGGTAATGAAAAACTGTTTTTT	CASSSTSTGNEKLFF
TRBV5-1	TRBJ2-5	TRBD1	.	TGCGCCAGCAGCAGGACAGGGAAAGAGACCCAGTACTTC	CASSRTGKETQYF
TRBV7-3	TRBJ1-1	.	.	TGTGCCAGCAGCCGGGAGGGATCGAGGAACACTGAAGCTTTCTTT	CASSREGSRNTEAFF
TRBV19	TRBJ2-5	.	.	TGTGCCAGTAGTGGAGGGGAGAGGAAGACCCAGTACTTC	CASSGGERKTQYF
TRBV25-1	TRBJ2-5	TRBD2	.	TGTGCCAGCAGTGAATATCGGGGGGGCCTGTCCCAAGAGACCCAGTACTTC	CASSEYRGGLSQETQYF
TRBV6-5	TRBJ1-3	.	.	TGTGCCAGCTCCGACTCTGGAAACACCATATATTTT	CASSDSGNTIYF
TRBV19	TRBJ2-3	.	.	TGTGCCAGTAGTATAGGACTTCCTGCGCAGTATTTT	CASSIGLPAQYF
TRBV18	TRBJ2-5	TRBD1	.	TGTGCCAGCTCACCGAGACAGGGTAGAGAGACCCAGTACTTC	CASSPRQGRETQYF
TRBV4-1	TRBJ2-7	TRBD2	.	TGCGCCAGCAGCCGCCAAGGGCGGGGGGCCTACGAGCAGTACTTC	CASSRQGRGAYEQYF
TRBV19	TRBJ2-7	TRBD2	.	TGTGCCAGTAGTACGACTAGCGGGAGAATCCACGAGCAGTACTTC	CASSTTSGRIHEQYF
TRBV28	TRBJ2-7	TRBD2	.	TGTGCCAGCAGTTTCGGGGGGAGGTGGGCTAGCGGGAGGGCCTATTTCGAGCAGTACTTC	CASSFGGRWASGRAYFEQYF
TRBV10-2	TRBJ2-7	TRBD1	.	TGCGCCAGCAGTGAGTCGGAGACAGGGGGTTACGAGCAGTACTTC	CASSESETGGYEQYF
TRBV5-1	TRBJ2-3	TRBD2	.	TGCGCCAGCAGCCCCGGACTAGCGGGAGGTACGCAGTATTTT	CASSPGLAGGTQYF
TRBV19	TRBJ1-4	.	.	TGTGCCAGTAGTCCCGGCAGCCCTGCAACTAATGAAAAACTGTTTTTT	CASSPGSPATNEKLFF
TRBV28	TRBJ1-2	.	.	TGTGCCAGCAGTATACGGACTGATAACTATGGCTACACCTTC	CASSIRTDNYGYTF
TRBV28	TRBJ2-3	TRBD2	.	TGTGCCAGCAGTCAATCGGGAGGGCCTAGGACAGATACGCAGTATTTT	CASSQSGGPRTDTQYF